The T cell receptor (beta chain) described here comes from a study of cytotoxic CD8 clonotypes in ibrutinib-treated CLL. The study's findings and limits: Collection times varied between progressing and sustained-remission patients.

A word on this clone: Its antigen is undetermined.

The CDR3 totals 14 residues. The germline V gene has CDR1 SNHLY and CDR2 FYNNEI. Trimming shortened V by 2 bases and J by 7 bases, and 12 bases separated the two germline ends. Data came from immunoSEQ multiplex PCR; TCRdb stores just in-frame clones and leaves some out. The sample holds approximately 84,000 clones, around 84% seen once. The receptor's source is a human donor with chronic lymphocytic leukemia. The sample here was PBMCs, taken before ibrutinib treatment. The chain links TRBV2 to TRBJ1-3; a possible D gene is TRBD1 (6 bases). CDR3: CASSESGEANTIYF. The CDR3 coding sequence is TGTGCCAGCAGTGAATCAGGGGAGGCGAACACCATATATTTT.